Judged by abundance, the clone carrying this T cell receptor beta chain is large. Its antigen is undetermined. The data stem from a study of circulating CD8 cells and anti-PD-1 response in melanoma. Study background: Of about 13 patients, seven got anti-PD-1 first and six had prior therapy. Non-responders showed stable or progressive disease; responders showed complete or partial response. Broader study findings: Patients included both untreated and previously treated individuals. Clonotype sharing was highest between DPOS and TIGIT subsets.

TCR libraries were prepared from roughly 15 ng of total RNA with the QIAseq Immune Repertoire TCR panel. In TCRdb, the reads were re-called with MiXCR into one record per CDR3 protein. The table lists roughly 200 distinct CDR3 sequences, approximately 10% of them singletons. The CDR3 runs to 15 residues. The germline V gene encodes CDR1 DFQATT and CDR2 SNEGSKA (reference sequence). The junction had 9 bases not matched to a gene; V was cut back by 3 bases and J by 3 bases. From live CD3+CD8+TCRalphabeta+ cells, four PD-1 and/or TIGIT subsets were sorted. The sample consisted of CD8+ T cells from PBMCs, taken at baseline or after one month of anti-PD-1 therapy (not recorded which). The V and J genes are TRBV20-1 and TRBJ2-7, with TRBD2 matching over 9 bases. This clonotype was obtained from a human donor with melanoma. The CDR3 nucleotides are TGCAGTGCTAGTCCCCTAGCGGGAAGAATCTACGAGCAGTACTTC. It encodes CSASPLAGRIYEQYF.